This T cell receptor beta chain originates from a study of CD8 T cells in Susac syndrome (dated by TCRdb to about 2019). A note on the overall study: Repertoire sequencing was used to test whether CD8+ T cell activation and differentiation in Susac syndrome was antigen driven.

The CDR3 measures 15 amino acids from cysteine to phenylalanine. The DNA shown is the 45-base CDR3, in frame from base 1. Cut back by 6 bases and 2 bases, the V and J ends lie 16 bases apart. Overall study results and their limits: The number of individuals in the TCR sequencing and HLA analysis was recognized as being relatively small.

High-throughput TCR beta sequencing profiled peripheral blood CD8+ and CD4+ T cells from healthy donors, Susac syndrome patients and multiple sclerosis patients. Multiple sclerosis controls were treatment-naive patients with stable or active relapsing-remitting disease fulfilling revised McDonald criteria. CD8+ TEMRA cells were enriched by FACS, while bulk CD8+ and CD4+ T cells were purified by magnetic negative isolation. Blood was drawn into EDTA tubes, processed within 24 hours, and PBMCs were isolated by density gradient centrifugation. PBMCs intended for TCR sequencing were frozen in liquid nitrogen and were later thawed in a 37 degrees C water bath. A purity of at least 90% was achieved for sorted or isolated CD4+, CD8+ and CD8+ TEMRA cells. RNA was extracted with the RNeasy kit and roughly 0.5 to 1 ug was reverse transcribed using random hexamers. The immunoSEQ multiplex PCR assay, which covers 54 Vbeta and 13 Jbeta segments, was used to amplify TCR beta CDR3 regions. Bias from PCR amplification was corrected by using a synthetic template baseline for primer optimization and for computational correction. On the authors' methods: Reads were annotated to V, D and J genes per IMGT and analyzed with immunoSEQ Analyzer, keeping only productive sequences. Clonality was computed as one minus Shannon entropy normalized by log2 of the number of productive unique sequences. Public and private clones were assessed among the 100 most prevalent clones of each patient and control. Susac-specific clones were defined as absent from healthy and MS cohorts, roughly 1,100 published viral clones and other ImmuneACCESS disease sequences. TCRdb trimmed the raw reads at Q25, called clones with MiXCR and kept productive beta chains. Each CDR3 protein gets just one entry, which takes the most common genes and DNA from the rows behind it. TCRdb's processing, not the authors' own work, is the source of the V and J calls. The table for this sample lists approximately 170,000 distinct CDR3 sequences; approximately 93% of them were counted only once. 0.075% to 0.095% of the sample goes to the ten largest clones.

Remarks on this clonotype: Its binding antigen is unknown. No base quality values were provided; no much bigger clone lies one nucleotide off.

The rearrangement joined TRBV12-3 or TRBV12-4 to TRBJ1-1; tentative D gene TRBD1, with 6 bases matching. Source material: CD4+ T cells from PBMCs. This sequence originates from a human donor with multiple sclerosis. The sequenced DNA: TGTGCCAGCAGACCCCGCAGGGGTGGTAACACTGAAGCTTTCTTT. The resulting protein is CASRPRRGGNTEAFF.